This T cell receptor beta chain was recovered during a study of CD8 T cells in ankylosing spondylitis. The germline CDR1 and CDR2 sequences are DFQATT and SNEGSKA (reference sequence). V lost 7 bases to trimming and J lost 7 bases, with 14 bases between them. CDR3 size: 12 residues. This clonotype occurred a few times. In TCRdb, the 5' RACE reads were re-called with MiXCR into one record per CDR3 protein. The sample comprises roughly 280,000 distinct CDR3 sequences, around 20% of which are singletons, and roughly 8% rests with the top ten. The clonotype originates from a male donor with ankylosing spondylitis or in good health (not recorded which). The sample consisted of blood, either unsorted or a sorted T cell fraction (not recorded which). The chain has TRBV20-1 and TRBJ2-1, with a weak D call TRBD1 (8 bases). CDR3 nucleotides: TGCAGTGGCGAACAGGGGGGGAATGAGCAGTTCTTC. Its protein is CSGEQGGNEQFF.